The 20 T cell receptor beta chains below come from one sample, sequenced in a study of blood T cell repertoires in COVID-19. Measured with immunoSEQ multiplex PCR; TCRdb has only the in-frame clones, and not every one. Found here are about 220,000 clones, over 75% of them singletons; the top ten hold roughly 2.2%. The sequencing sample was made of peripheral blood. Source of these receptors: a woman in her seventies with COVID-19, enrolled during active disease.

The chain links TRBV19 to TRBJ2-5, with 9 bases matching TRBD2. CDR3 size: 14 residues. Trimming at V came to 4 bases and at J to 5 bases, leaving 5 bases not matched to a gene. The V gene's germline CDR1 is LNHDA and CDR2 SQIVND (reference sequence). In nucleotides, the CDR3 is TGTGCCAGTAGTACCGAAAGCGGGGGGGAGACCCAGTACTTC. Translation gives CASSTESGGETQYF.

This clone showed up just once. This sequence joins TRBV30 and TRBJ2-7; 8 bases agree with TRBD1. With 3 bases clipped from V and 2 bases from J, the junction kept 9 bases outside the gene matches. There are 15 residues in the CDR3. Germline V CDR1 and CDR2: GTSNPN, SVGIG (reference sequence). CDR3 bases: TGTGCCTGGAGAGAGTTGGGGACAGGTGCCTACGAGCAGTACTTC. Its translation is CAWRELGTGAYEQYF. Supplemented by reference TRBV30 and TRBJ2-7, the full variable domain reads SQTIHQWPATLVQPVGSPLSLECTVEGTSNPNLYWYRQAAGRGLQLLFYSVGIGQISSEVPQNLSASRPQDRQFILSSKKLLLSDSGFYLCAWRELGTGAYEQYFGPGTRLTVT.

The chain carries TRBV11-3 and TRBJ2-3; 8 bases agree with TRBD2. Trimming cost V 0 bases and J 9 bases; bases outside gene matches: 8. Per germline, CDR1 SGHNT and CDR2 YENEEA. The CDR3 runs to 15 residues. CDR3 coding DNA: TGTGCCAGCAGCTTAGATCGACTAGCGTCGGCCACGCAGTATTTT. Translation gives CASSLDRLASATQYF.

The chain is built from TRBV20-1 and TRBJ2-7; 9 bases line up with TRBD1. CDR1 is DFQATT, CDR2 SNEGSKA, per germline (reference sequence). V lost 3 bases, J lost 2 bases, and 5 bases stayed unmatched. The length of the CDR3 is 14 residues. The CDR3 here is CSASPRTGAYEQYF. CDR3 in DNA: TGCAGTGCTAGTCCCCGGACAGGGGCCTACGAGCAGTACTTC.

This sequence joins TRBV29-1 and TRBJ1-1, with a possible D match to TRBD1 (6 bases). The CDR3 contains 16 residues. Germline V gene sequence: CDR1 SQVTM, CDR2 ANQGSEA. V gave up 6 bases and J gave up 1 base, with 21 bases separating them. CDR3 DNA: TGCAGCGTAAAGTGGCCTGCGGTGACAGGGAACACTGAAGCTTTCTTT. Its translation: CSVKWPAVTGNTEAFF.

The chain joins TRBV12-3 or TRBV12-4 to TRBJ1-3; no reliable D call. The CDR3 runs 13 residues. Trimming cost V 5 bases and J 0 bases, with 5 bases left between them. The CDR3 sequence: CASSRGSGNTIYF. CDR3 nucleotides: TGTGCCAGCAGTCGGGGCTCTGGAAACACCATATATTTT.

This rearrangement joins TRBV7-2 to TRBJ2-5; 7 bases agree with TRBD1. Trimming at V came to 5 bases and at J to 3 bases, leaving 6 bases not matched to a gene. In germline, CDR1 is SGHTA, CDR2 FQGNSA. The CDR3 sequence is 14 residues long. CDR3 amino acids: CASSPETGKETQYF. The CDR3 DNA follows: TGTGCCAGCAGCCCCGAGACAGGGAAAGAGACCCAGTACTTC. The full variable domain, in which reference TRBV7-2 and TRBJ2-5 provide the parts outside the CDR3, is GAGVSQSPSNKVTEKGKDVELRCDPISGHTALYWYRQSLGQGLEFLIYFQGNSAPDKSGLPSDRFSAERTGGSVSTLTIQRTQQEDSAVYLCASSPETGKETQYFGPGTRLLVL.

The DNA for the CDR3 is TGTGCCAGCAGTAGGGGGGACAGGAATAACTATGGCTACACCTTC. Translation: CASSRGDRNNYGYTF. The rearrangement links TRBV6-5 to TRBJ1-2; TRBD1 matches at 8 bases. The CDR3 extends over 15 amino acids. Germline lookup yields CDR1 MNHEY and CDR2 SVGAGI. V lost 5 bases and J lost 1; bases outside the gene matches: 6.

V gene TRBV5-6 combines with J gene TRBJ2-2; 8 bases map to TRBD1. The germline gives CDR1 SGHDT, CDR2 YYEEEE. This CDR3 has 15 residues. Trimming removed 3 bases from V and 4 bases from J; junction bases left unmatched: 5. In DNA form, the CDR3 reads TGTGCCAGCAGCTCGGACAGGGATTTCACCGGGGAGCTGTTTTTT. Amino acid sequence: CASSSDRDFTGELFF.

The chain couples TRBV30 to TRBJ1-1; D possibly corresponds to TRBD1 (5 bases). Germline CDR1 is GTSNPN and CDR2 is SVGIG (reference sequence). The V end was cut by 5 bases, the J end by 0 bases, with 13 bases between. The CDR3 loop spans 14 amino acids. The DNA for the CDR3 is TGTGCCTGGTACAATCAGGGATTGAACACTGAAGCTTTCTTT. It encodes CAWYNQGLNTEAFF.

The chain links TRBV9 to TRBJ1-6; a possible D gene is TRBD1 (5 bases). CDR3 length: 16 amino acids. Germline-derived CDR1 and CDR2 are SGDLS and YYNGEE. Between the trimmed V and J ends, which lost 1 base and 6 bases, there was a span of 14 bases. The CDR3 DNA reads as TGTGCCAGCAGCGTATATCAGGACAATGGTAATTCACCCCTCCACTTT. Translation gives CASSVYQDNGNSPLHF.

The chain has TRBV5-1 and TRBJ2-5; 8 bases are shared with TRBD1. Germline lookup yields CDR1 SGHRS and CDR2 YFSETQ. V was pared by 0 bases and J by 2 bases, with 0 bases of the junction left unmatched. CDR3 length: 14 amino acids. The CDR3 spells CASSLDRGQETQYF. The DNA for the CDR3 is TGCGCCAGCAGCTTGGACAGGGGGCAAGAGACCCAGTACTTC.

In this sample, this clone turned up once. The J gene is TRBJ1-6, the V gene TRBV18; D might be TRBD1 (6 bases). Germline CDR1 and CDR2: KGHSH and LQKENI. V was pared by 4 bases and J by 0 bases, with 13 bases between. The CDR3 has 17 residues. The CDR3 bases are TGTGCCAGCTCACTAAGTGGACAGAGCTCCTATAATTCACCCCTCCACTTT. It specifies CASSLSGQSSYNSPLHF.

The chain joins TRBV7-9 to TRBJ2-7; a possible D gene is TRBD1 (5 bases). The CDR3 runs 13 residues. Germline V gene sequence: CDR1 SEHNR, CDR2 FQNEAQ (reference sequence). V was cut by 4 bases and J by 5 bases, with 12 bases left in between. The chain's CDR3 is CASSSIRVDEQYF. The CDR3, as DNA: TGTGCCAGCAGCTCCATCAGGGTCGACGAGCAGTACTTC.

This clone was counted once. The chain carries TRBV9 and TRBJ2-2; 8 nucleotides agree with TRBD2. V shed 0 bases and J 5 bases; nucleotides not matched to a gene: 9. CDR3 length equals 17 residues. The germline V gene encodes CDR1 SGDLS and CDR2 YYNGEE. The chain's CDR3 is CASSVGPRPGGTGELFF. The CDR3 region has the DNA TGTGCCAGCAGCGTAGGGCCTCGACCGGGGGGGACCGGGGAGCTGTTTTTT.

The genes are TRBV12-3 or TRBV12-4 and TRBJ1-2; 7 nucleotides agree with TRBD1. With 2 bases clipped from V and 5 bases from J, the junction kept 2 bases outside the gene matches. This CDR3 has 13 amino acids. CDR3 DNA: TGTGCCAGCAGTTTACAGGGGGGATATGGCTACACCTTC. It encodes CASSLQGGYGYTF.

V usage is TRBV10-3 and J usage is TRBJ1-4, with TRBD1 identical over 8 bases. This CDR3 comprises 16 residues. CDR1 is ENHRY, CDR2 SYGVKD, per germline. The ends lost 3 bases at V and 4 bases at J; junction bases unmatched: 7. The CDR3 DNA follows: TGTGCCATCAGTGATCCAGCGACAGGGGATAATGAAAAACTGTTTTTT. Translated, it gives CAISDPATGDNEKLFF.

The chain has TRBV11-3 and TRBJ2-5; 10 nucleotides agree with TRBD2. The germline gives CDR1 SGHNT, CDR2 YENEEA. This CDR3 is built from 16 residues. After removal of 5 bases from V and 5 bases from J, the junction contained 11 bases not matched to a gene. The CDR3: CASSPAASGSPETQYF. CDR3 in DNA: TGTGCCAGCAGCCCCGCGGCTAGCGGGAGTCCGGAGACCCAGTACTTC.

With regard to this clone: At one of its ends the junction is not consistent with the germline gene, which may arise from a read error. V gene TRBV9 combines with J gene TRBJ2-2, with 7 bases matching TRBD1. The CDR3 has 17 residues. CDR1 SGDLS and CDR2 YYNGEE come from the germline V gene. CDR3 loop: CASSVGGPTGNIGELFF. CDR3 DNA: TGTGCCAGCAGCGTAGGAGGACCGACAGGGAACATCGGGGAGCTGTTTTTT.

This sequence joins TRBV2 and TRBJ2-5; 11 positions agree with TRBD2. The CDR3 consists of 14 residues. Germline values: CDR1 SNHLY, CDR2 FYNNEI. Trimming removed 7 bases from V and 4 bases from J; junction bases left unmatched: 5. The CDR3 spells CASTVTSGIETQYF. For the CDR3, the DNA is TGTGCCAGCACTGTGACTAGCGGGATAGAGACCCAGTACTTC.